The next 3 T cell receptor beta chains were all read from a single sample in a study of Graves' ophthalmopathy and Graves' hyperthyroidism. Amplification targeted the TCR beta CDR3 regions, with RNA transcripts as the source material. HTBI-primed first-round RT-PCR preceded second-round multiplex PCR. TCRdb redid the calling of the multiplex PCR reads with MiXCR, one entry per CDR3 protein. The data contain roughly 600,000 distinct CDR3 sequences, approximately 35% of them seen just once; the ten biggest clones take up about 4%. Sequenced sample: peripheral blood or thyroid tissue (not recorded which). The receptor source for this set is an adult man with Graves' hyperthyroidism.

V gene TRBV29-1 combines with J gene TRBJ2-7, with TRBD2 as a possible D gene (7 bases). The CDR3 totals 13 residues. V lost 7 bases to trimming and J lost 2 bases, with 15 bases between them. From germline, CDR1 is SQVTM and CDR2 ANQGSEA. Here the CDR3 reads CSAKGGSAYEQYF. For the CDR3, the DNA is TGCAGCGCCAAGGGGGGGAGCGCCTACGAGCAGTACTTC.

This clonotype has ten or more counts. J is TRBJ1-5 and V is TRBV6-1, with a weak D call TRBD1 (6 bases). The V end was cut by 6 bases, the J end by 10 bases, with 22 bases between. From germline, CDR1 is MNHNS and CDR2 SASEGT. The CDR3 is 15 residues long. The CDR3 DNA sequence: TGTGCCAGCAGCCCCGAGGCACAGGGACGCGTCCCCCAGCATTTT. It translates to CASSPEAQGRVPQHF.

About this clonotype: A much larger clone differs by one base, so this may be a read error. This sequence joins TRBV10-3 and TRBJ1-6; D is perhaps TRBD1 (6 bases). The germline V and J ends were trimmed by 2 bases and 7 bases, with 12 bases remaining between them. Germline lookup yields CDR1 ENHRY and CDR2 SYGVKD. The CDR3 loop spans 15 amino acids. The CDR3 region has the DNA TGTGCCATCAGTGAGATAGGGGGGGAGAATTCACCCCTCCACTTT. Residues: CAISEIGGENSPLHF.